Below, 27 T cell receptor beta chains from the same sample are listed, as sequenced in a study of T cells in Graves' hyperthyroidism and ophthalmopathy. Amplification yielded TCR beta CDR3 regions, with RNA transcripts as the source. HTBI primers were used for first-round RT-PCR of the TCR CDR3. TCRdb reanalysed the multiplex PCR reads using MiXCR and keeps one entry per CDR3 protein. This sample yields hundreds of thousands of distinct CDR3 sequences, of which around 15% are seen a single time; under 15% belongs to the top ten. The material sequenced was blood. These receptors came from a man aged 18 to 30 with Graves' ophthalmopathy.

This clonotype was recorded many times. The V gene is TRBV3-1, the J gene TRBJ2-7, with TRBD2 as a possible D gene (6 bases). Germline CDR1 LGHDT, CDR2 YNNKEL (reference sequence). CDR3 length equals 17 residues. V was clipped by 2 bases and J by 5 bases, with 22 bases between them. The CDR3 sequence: CASSQSSLAPGGDEQYF. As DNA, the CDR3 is TGTGCCAGCAGCCAATCATCACTAGCCCCCGGCGGGGACGAGCAGTACTTC.

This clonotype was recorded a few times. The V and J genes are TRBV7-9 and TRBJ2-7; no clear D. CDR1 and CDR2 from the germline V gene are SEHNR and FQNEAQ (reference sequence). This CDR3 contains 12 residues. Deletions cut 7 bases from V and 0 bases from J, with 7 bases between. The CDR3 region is CASNILSYEQYF. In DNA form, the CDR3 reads TGTGCCAGCAACATCCTCTCCTACGAGCAGTACTTC. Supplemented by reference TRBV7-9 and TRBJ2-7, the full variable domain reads DTGVSQNPRHKITKRGQNVTFRCDPISEHNRLYWYRQTLGQGPEFLTYFQNEAQLEKSRLLSDRFSAERPKGSFSTLEIQRTEQGDSAMYLCASNILSYEQYFGPGTRLTVT.

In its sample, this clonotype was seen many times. The CDR3 sequence: CASSPPFTEAFF. In DNA, the CDR3 is TGTGCCAGCAGTCCCCCATTCACTGAAGCTTTCTTT. The gene calls are TRBV11-2 and TRBJ1-1; D not certain. This CDR3 region has 12 residues. V gave up 6 bases and J gave up 4 bases, with 9 bases separating them. Germline assignment: CDR1 SGHAT and CDR2 FQNNGV.

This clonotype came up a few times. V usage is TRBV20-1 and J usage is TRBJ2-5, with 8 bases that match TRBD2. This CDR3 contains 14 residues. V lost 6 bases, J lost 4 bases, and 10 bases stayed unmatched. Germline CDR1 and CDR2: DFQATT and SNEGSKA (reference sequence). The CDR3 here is CSAPGPSGRETQYF. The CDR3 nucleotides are TGCAGTGCCCCCGGGCCCAGCGGGAGAGAGACCCAGTACTTC.

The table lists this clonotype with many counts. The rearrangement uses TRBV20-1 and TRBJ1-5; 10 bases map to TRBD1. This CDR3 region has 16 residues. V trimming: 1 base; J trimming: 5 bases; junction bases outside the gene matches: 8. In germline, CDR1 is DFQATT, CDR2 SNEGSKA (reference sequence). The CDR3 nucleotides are TGCAGTGCTAGAGGCGGGACAGGGGAAAAGGATCAGCCCCAGCATTTT. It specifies CSARGGTGEKDQPQHF.

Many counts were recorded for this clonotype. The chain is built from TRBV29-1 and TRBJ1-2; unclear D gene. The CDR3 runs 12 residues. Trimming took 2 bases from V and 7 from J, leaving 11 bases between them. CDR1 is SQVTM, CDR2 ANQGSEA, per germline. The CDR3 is CSVEWGSGGYTF. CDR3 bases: TGCAGCGTTGAATGGGGTAGTGGTGGCTACACCTTC.

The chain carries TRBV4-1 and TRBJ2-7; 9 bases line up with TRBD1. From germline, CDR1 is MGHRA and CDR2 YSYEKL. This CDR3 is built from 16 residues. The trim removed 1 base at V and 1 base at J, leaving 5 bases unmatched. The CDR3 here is CASSQVIGTGSYEQYF. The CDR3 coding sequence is TGCGCCAGCAGCCAAGTAATCGGGACAGGGTCCTACGAGCAGTACTTC.

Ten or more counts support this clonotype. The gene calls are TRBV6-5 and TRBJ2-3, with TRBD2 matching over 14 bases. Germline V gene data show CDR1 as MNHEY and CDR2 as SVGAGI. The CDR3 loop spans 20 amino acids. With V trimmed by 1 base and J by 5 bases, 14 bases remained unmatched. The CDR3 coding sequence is TGTGCCAGCAGTTACTGGGGCCAACCGGGACTAGCGGGAGTTGGAGATACGCAGTATTTT. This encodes CASSYWGQPGLAGVGDTQYF.

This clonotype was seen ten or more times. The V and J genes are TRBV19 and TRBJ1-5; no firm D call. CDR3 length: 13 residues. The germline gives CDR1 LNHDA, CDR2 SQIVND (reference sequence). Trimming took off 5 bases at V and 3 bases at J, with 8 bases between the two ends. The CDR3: CASSDHINQPQHF. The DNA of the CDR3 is TGTGCCAGTAGTGACCACATCAATCAGCCCCAGCATTTT. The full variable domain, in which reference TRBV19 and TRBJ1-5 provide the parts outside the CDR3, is DGGITQSPKYLFRKEGQNVTLSCEQNLNHDAMYWYRQDPGQGLRLIYYSQIVNDFQKGDIAEGYSVSREKKESFPLTVTSAQKNPTAFYLCASSDHINQPQHFGDGTRLSIL.

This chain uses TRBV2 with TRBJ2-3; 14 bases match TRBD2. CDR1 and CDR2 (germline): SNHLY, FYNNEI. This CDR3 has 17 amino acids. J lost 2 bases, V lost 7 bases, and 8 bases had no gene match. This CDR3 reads CASMSGLAGAYTDTQYF. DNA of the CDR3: TGTGCCAGCATGTCGGGACTAGCGGGGGCTTACACAGATACGCAGTATTTT. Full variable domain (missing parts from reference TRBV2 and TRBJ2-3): EPEVTQTPSHQVTQMGQEVILRCVPISNHLYFYWYRQILGQKVEFLVSFYNNEISEKSEIFDDQFSVERPDGSNFTLKIRSTKLEDSAMYFCASMSGLAGAYTDTQYFGPGTRLTVL.

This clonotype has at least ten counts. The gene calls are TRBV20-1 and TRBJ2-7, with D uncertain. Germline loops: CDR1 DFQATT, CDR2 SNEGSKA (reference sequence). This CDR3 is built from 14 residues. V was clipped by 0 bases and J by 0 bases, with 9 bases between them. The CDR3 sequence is CSARDPRASYEQYF. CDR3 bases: TGCAGTGCTAGAGATCCCCGGGCCTCCTACGAGCAGTACTTC.

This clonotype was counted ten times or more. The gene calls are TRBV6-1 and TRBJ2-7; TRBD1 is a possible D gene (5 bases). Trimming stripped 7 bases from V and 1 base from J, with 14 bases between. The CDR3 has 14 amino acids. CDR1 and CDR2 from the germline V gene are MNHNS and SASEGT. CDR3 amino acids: CASTLRGPSYEQYF. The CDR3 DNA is TGTGCCAGCACCTTAAGGGGTCCATCCTACGAGCAGTACTTC.

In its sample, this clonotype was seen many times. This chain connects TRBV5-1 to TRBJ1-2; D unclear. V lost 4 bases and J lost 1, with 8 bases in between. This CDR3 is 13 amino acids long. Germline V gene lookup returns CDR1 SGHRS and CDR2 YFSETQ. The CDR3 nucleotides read TGCGCCAGCAGCGTTGAAAATAACTATGGCTACACCTTC. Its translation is CASSVENNYGYTF.

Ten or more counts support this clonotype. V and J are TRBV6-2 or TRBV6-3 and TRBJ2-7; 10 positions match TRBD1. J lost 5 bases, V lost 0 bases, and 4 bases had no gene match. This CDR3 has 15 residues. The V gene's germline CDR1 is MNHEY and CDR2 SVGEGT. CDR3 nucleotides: TGTGCCAGCAGTTACTCTCCGGGACAGGGGAACGAGCAGTACTTC. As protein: CASSYSPGQGNEQYF.

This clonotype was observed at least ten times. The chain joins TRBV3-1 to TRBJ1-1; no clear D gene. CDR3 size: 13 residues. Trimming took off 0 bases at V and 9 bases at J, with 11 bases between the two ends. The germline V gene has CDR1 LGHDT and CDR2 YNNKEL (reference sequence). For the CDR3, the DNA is TGTGCCAGCAGCCAAGACCCCGCCGCGAAAGCTTTCTTT. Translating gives CASSQDPAAKAFF.

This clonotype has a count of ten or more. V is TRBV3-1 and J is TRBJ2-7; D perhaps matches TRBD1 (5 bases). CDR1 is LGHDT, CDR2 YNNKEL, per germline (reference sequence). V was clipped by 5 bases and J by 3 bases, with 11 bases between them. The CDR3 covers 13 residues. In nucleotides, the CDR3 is TGTGCCAGCAGCGCCGTCGGACACTACGAGCAGTACTTC. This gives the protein CASSAVGHYEQYF.

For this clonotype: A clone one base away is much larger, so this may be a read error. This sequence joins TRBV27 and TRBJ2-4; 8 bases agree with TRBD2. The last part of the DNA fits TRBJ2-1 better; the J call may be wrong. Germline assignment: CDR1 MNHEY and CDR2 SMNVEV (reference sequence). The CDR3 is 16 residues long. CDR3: CASSLYGGLVGDIQFF. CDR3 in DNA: TGTGCCAGCAGTTTATATGGGGGACTAGTTGGTGACATTCAGTTCTTC.

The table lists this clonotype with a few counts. The CDR3 is CSARLGQINEKLFF. The CDR3 DNA follows: TGCAGTGCTCGCCTGGGACAGATTAATGAAAAACTGTTTTTT. The chain uses TRBV20-1 and TRBJ1-4; 7 nucleotides match TRBD1. Trimming cost V 5 bases and J 4 bases; bases outside gene matches: 7. Germline V lookup: CDR1 DFQATT, CDR2 SNEGSKA (reference sequence). The CDR3 length is 14 residues.

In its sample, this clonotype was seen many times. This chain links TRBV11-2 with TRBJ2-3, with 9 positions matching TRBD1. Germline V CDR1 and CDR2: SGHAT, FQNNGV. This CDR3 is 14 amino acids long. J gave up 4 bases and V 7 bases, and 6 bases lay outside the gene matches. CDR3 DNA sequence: TGTGCCAGCAACGGACAGGGGTTCGCAGATACGCAGTATTTT. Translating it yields CASNGQGFADTQYF.

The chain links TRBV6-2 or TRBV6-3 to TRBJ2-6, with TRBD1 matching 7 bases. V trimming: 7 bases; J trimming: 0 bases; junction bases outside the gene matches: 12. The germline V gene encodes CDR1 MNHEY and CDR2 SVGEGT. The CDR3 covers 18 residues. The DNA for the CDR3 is TGTGCCAGCACTCAGACAGGGTACGGAACCTCTGGGGCCAACGTCCTGACTTTC. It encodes CASTQTGYGTSGANVLTF.

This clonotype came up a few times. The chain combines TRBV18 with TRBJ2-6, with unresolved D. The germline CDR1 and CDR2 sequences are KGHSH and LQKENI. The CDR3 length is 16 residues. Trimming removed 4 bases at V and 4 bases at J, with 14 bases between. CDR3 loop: CASSLRSGAGANVLTF. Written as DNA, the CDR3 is TGTGCCAGCTCACTTAGATCGGGCGCCGGGGCCAACGTCCTGACTTTC.

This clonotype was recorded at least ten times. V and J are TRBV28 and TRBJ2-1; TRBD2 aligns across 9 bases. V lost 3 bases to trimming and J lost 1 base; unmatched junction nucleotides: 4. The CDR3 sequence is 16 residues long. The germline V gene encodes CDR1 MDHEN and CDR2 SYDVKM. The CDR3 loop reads CASSLRLADSYNEQFF. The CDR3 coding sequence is TGTGCCAGCAGTTTGCGACTAGCGGATTCCTACAATGAGCAGTTCTTC.

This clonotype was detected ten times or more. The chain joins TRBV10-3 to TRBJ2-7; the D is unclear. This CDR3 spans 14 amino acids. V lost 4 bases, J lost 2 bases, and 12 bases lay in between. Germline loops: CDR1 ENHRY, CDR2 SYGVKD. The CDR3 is CAISVRQAPYEQYF. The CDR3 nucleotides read TGTGCCATCAGTGTGAGGCAGGCGCCCTACGAGCAGTACTTC.

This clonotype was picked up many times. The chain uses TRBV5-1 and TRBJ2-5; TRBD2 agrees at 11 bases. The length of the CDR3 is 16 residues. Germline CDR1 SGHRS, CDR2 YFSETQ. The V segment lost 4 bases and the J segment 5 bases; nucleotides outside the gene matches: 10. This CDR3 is CASSQPGLAARETQYF. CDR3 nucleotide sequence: TGCGCCAGCAGCCAGCCGGGACTAGCGGCACGGGAGACCCAGTACTTC.

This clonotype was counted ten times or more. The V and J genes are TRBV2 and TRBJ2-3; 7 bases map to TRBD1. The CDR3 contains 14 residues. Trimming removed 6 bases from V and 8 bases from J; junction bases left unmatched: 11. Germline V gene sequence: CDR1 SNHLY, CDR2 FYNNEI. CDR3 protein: CASSPGQPVGTQYF. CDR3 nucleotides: TGTGCCAGCAGCCCGGGACAGCCGGTTGGTACGCAGTATTTT. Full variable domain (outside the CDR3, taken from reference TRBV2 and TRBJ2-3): EPEVTQTPSHQVTQMGQEVILRCVPISNHLYFYWYRQILGQKVEFLVSFYNNEISEKSEIFDDQFSVERPDGSNFTLKIRSTKLEDSAMYFCASSPGQPVGTQYFGPGTRLTVL.

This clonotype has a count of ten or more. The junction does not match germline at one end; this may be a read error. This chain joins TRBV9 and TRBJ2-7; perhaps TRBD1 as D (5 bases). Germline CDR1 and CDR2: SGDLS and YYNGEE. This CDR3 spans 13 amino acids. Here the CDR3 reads CASSGTDSYQQYF. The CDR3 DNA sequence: TGTGCCAGCAGCGGCACAGACAGCTACCAGCAGTACTTC.

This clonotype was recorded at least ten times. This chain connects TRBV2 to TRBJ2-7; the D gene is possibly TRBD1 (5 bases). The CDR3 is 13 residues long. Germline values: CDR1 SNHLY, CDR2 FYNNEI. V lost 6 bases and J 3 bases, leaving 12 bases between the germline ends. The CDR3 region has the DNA TGTGCCAGCAGGCGTGACAGCTACTACGAGCAGTACTTC. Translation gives CASRRDSYYEQYF.